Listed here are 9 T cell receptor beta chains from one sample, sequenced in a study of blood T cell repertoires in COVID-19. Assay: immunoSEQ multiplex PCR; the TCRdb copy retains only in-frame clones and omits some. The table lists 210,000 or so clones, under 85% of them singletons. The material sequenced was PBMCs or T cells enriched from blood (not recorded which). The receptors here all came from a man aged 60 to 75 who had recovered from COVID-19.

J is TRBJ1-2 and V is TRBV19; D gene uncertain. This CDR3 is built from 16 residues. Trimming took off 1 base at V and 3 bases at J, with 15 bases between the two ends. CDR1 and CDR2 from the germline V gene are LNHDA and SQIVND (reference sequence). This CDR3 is CASSIVISWRDYGYTF. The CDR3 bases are TGTGCCAGTAGTATAGTCATCTCTTGGAGGGACTATGGCTACACCTTC.

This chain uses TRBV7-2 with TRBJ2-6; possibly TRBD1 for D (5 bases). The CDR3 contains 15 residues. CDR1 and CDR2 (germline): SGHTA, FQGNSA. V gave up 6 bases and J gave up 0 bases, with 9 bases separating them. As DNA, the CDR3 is TGTGCCAGCAGACCACAGGTCTCTGGGGCCAACGTCCTGACTTTC. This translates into CASRPQVSGANVLTF. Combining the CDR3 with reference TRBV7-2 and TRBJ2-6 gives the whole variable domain GAGVSQSPSNKVTEKGKDVELRCDPISGHTALYWYRQSLGQGLEFLIYFQGNSAPDKSGLPSDRFSAERTGGSVSTLTIQRTQQEDSAVYLCASRPQVSGANVLTFGAGSRLTVL.

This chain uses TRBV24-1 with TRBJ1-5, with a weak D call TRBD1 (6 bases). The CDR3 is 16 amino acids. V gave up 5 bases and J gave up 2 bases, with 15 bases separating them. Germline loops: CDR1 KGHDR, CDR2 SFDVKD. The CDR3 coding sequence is TGTGCCACCAGTGCTACACAGGGAAATGGCAATCAGCCCCAGCATTTT. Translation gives CATSATQGNGNQPQHF.

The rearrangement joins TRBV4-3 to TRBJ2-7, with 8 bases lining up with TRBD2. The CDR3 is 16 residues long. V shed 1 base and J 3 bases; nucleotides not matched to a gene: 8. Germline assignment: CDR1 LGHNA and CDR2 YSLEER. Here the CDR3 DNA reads TGCGCCAGCAGCCAAGGCCGCGGGGGGCCGAACTACGAGCAGTACTTC. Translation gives CASSQGRGGPNYEQYF.

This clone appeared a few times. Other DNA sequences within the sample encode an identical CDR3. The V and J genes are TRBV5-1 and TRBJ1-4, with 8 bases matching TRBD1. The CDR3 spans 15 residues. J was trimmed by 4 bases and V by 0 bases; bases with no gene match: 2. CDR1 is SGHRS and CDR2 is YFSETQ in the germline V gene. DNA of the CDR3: TGCGCCAGCAGCTTGGGGACAGGGCTTAATGAAAAACTGTTTTTT. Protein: CASSLGTGLNEKLFF. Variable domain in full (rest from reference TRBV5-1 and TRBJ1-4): KAGVTQTPRYLIKTRGQQVTLSCSPISGHRSVSWYQQTPGQGLQFLFEYFSETQRNKGNFPGRFSGRQFSNSRSEMNVSTLELGDSALYLCASSLGTGLNEKLFFGSGTQLSVL.

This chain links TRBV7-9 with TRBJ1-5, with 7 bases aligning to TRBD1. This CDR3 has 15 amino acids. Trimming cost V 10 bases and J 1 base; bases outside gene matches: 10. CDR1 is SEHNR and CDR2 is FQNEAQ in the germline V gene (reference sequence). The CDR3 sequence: CAIDRDPSSNQPQHF. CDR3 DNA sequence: TGTGCCATCGACAGGGACCCTTCGAGCAATCAGCCCCAGCATTTT.

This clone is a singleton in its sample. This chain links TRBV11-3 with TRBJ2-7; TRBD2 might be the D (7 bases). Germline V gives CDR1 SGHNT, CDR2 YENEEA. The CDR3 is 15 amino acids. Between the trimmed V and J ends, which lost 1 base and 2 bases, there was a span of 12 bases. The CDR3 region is CASSLGQGTTYEQYF. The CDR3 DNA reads TGTGCCAGCAGCTTAGGGCAGGGGACTACCTACGAGCAGTACTTC.

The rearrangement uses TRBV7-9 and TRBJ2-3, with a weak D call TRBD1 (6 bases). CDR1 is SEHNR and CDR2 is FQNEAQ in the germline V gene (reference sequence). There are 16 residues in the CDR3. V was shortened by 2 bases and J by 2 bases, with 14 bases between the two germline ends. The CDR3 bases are TGTGCCAGCAGCTTAATGGGGGCCCCCTCCACAGATACGCAGTATTTT. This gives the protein CASSLMGAPSTDTQYF.

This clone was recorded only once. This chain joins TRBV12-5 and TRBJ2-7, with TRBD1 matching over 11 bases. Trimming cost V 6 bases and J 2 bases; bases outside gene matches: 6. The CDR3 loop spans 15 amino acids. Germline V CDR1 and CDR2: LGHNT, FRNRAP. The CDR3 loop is CASGTGQGETYEQYF. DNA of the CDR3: TGTGCTAGTGGCACGGGACAGGGGGAAACCTACGAGCAGTACTTC.